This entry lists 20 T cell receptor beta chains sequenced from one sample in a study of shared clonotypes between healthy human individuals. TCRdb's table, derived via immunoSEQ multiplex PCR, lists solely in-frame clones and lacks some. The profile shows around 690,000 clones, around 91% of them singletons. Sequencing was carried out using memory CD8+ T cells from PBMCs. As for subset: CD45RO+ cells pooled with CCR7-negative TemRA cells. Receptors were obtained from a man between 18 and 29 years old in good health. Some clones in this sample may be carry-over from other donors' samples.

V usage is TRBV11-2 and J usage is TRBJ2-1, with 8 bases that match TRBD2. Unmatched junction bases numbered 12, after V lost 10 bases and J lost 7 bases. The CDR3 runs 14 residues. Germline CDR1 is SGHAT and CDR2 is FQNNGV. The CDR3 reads CATSLAGFENEQFF. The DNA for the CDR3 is TGTGCCACCAGTCTAGCGGGCTTCGAGAATGAGCAGTTCTTC. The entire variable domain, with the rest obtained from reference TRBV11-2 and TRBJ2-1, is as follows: EAGVAQSPRYKIIEKRQSVAFWCNPISGHATLYWYQQILGQGPKLLIQFQNNGVVDDSQLPKDRFSAERLKGVDSTLKIQPAKLEDSAVYLCATSLAGFENEQFFGPGTRLTVL.

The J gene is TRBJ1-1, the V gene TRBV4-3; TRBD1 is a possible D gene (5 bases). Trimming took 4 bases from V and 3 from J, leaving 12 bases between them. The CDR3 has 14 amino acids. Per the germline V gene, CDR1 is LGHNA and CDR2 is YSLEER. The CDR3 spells CASSPGQGDTEAFF. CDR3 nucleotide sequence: TGCGCCAGCAGCCCCGGCCAGGGCGACACTGAAGCTTTCTTT.

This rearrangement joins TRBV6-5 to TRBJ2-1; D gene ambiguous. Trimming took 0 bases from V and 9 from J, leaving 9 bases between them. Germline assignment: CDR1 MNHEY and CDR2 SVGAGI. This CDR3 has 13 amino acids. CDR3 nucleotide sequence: TGTGCCAGCAGTTACTCGACCACTATTGAGCAGTTCTTC. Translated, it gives CASSYSTTIEQFF.

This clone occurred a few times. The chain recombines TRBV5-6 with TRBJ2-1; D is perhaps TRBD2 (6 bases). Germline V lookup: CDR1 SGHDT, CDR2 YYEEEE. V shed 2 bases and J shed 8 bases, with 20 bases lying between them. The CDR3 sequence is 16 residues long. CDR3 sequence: CASSLTAGPGLHEQFF. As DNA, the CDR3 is TGTGCCAGCAGCTTAACAGCGGGCCCCGGGCTCCATGAGCAGTTCTTC.

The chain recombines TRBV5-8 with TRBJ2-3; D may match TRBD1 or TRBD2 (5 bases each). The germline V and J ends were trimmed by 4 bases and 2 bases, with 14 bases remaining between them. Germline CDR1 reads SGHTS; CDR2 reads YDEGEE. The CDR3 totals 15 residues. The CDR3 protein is CASSAGQGPTDTQYF. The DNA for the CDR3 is TGTGCCAGCAGCGCAGGCCAGGGACCCACAGATACGCAGTATTTT.

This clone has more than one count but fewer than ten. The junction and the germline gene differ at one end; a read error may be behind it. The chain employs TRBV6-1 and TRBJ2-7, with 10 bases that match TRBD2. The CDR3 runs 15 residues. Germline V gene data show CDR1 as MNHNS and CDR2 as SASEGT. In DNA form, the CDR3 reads TGTGCCAGCAGTGCATCTAGCGGGGGCTCCCACGAGCAGTACTTC. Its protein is CASSASSGGSHEQYF.

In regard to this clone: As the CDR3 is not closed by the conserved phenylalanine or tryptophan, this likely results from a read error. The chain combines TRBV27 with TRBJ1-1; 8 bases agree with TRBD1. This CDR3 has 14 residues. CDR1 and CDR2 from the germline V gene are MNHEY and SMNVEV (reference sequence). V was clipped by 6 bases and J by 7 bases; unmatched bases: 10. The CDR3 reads CASSDRGRVDEAFL. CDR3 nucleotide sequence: TGTGCCAGCAGCGACAGGGGCAGAGTAGATGAAGCTTTCCTT.

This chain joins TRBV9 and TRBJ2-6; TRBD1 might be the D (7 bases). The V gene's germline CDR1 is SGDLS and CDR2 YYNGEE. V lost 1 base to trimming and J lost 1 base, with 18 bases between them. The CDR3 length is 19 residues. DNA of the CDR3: TGTGCCAGCAGCGTATCAATGGAGGGCAGGGGGTCTGGGGCCAACGTCCTGACTTTC. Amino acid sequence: CASSVSMEGRGSGANVLTF.

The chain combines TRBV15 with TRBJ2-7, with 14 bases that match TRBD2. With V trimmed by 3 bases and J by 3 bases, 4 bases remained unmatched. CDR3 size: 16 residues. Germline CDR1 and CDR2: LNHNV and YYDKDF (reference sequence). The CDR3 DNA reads TGTGCCACCAGCAGGTCCGGGACTAGCGGGAGCTACGAGCAGTACTTC. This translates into CATSRSGTSGSYEQYF.

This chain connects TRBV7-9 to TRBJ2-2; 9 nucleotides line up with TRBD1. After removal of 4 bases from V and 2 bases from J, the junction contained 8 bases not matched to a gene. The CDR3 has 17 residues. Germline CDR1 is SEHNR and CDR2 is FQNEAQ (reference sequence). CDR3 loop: CASSSPPGQGNTGELFF. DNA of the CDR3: TGTGCCAGCAGCTCTCCCCCGGGACAGGGAAACACCGGGGAGCTGTTTTTT. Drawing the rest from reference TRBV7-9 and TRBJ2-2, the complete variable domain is DTGVSQNPRHKITKRGQNVTFRCDPISEHNRLYWYRQTLGQGPEFLTYFQNEAQLEKSRLLSDRFSAERPKGSFSTLEIQRTEQGDSAMYLCASSSPPGQGNTGELFFGEGSRLTVL.

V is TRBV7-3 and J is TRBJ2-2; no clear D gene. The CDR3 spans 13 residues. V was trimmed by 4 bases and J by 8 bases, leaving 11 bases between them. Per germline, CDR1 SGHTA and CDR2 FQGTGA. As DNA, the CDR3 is TGTGCCAGCAGCTCCACGAGATCAGGGGAGCTGTTTTTT. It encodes CASSSTRSGELFF.

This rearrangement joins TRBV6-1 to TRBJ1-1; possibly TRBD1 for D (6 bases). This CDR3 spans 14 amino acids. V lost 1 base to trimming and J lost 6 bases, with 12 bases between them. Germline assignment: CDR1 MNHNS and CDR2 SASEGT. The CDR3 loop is CASSEGGGWPEAFF. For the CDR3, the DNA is TGTGCCAGCAGTGAAGGAGGGGGATGGCCTGAAGCTTTCTTT.

The CDR3: CASSLVLAGYEQYF. The CDR3 DNA is TGTGCCAGCAGCTTAGTCCTAGCGGGTTACGAGCAGTACTTC. The chain carries TRBV7-9 and TRBJ2-7, with 8 bases that match TRBD2. CDR1 is SEHNR, CDR2 FQNEAQ, per germline (reference sequence). After removal of 1 base from V and 4 bases from J, the junction contained 3 bases not matched to a gene. This CDR3 contains 14 residues.

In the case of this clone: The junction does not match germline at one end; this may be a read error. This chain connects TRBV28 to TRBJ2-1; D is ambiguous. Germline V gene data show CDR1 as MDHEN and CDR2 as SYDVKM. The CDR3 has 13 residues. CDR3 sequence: CASSLLGYSEQFF. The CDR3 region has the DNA TGTGCCAGCAGTTTGTTAGGGTACAGTGAGCAGTTCTTC.

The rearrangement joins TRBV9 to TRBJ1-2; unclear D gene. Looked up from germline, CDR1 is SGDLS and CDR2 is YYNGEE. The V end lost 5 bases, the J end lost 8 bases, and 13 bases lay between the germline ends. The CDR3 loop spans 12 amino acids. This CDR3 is CASSYSGKGYTF. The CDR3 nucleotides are TGTGCCAGCAGTTATTCGGGGAAAGGCTACACCTTC.

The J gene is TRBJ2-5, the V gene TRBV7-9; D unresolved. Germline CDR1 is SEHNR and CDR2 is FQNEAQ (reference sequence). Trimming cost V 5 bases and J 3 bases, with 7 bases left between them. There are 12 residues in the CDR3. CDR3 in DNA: TGTGCCAGCAGCACCTGGGAAGAGACCCAGTACTTC. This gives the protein CASSTWEETQYF.

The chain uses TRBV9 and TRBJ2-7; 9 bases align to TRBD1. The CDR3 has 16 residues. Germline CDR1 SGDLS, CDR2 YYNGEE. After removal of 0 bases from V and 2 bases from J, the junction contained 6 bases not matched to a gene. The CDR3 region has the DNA TGTGCCAGCAGCGTAGGGCCCGGGACAGGGACCTACGAGCAGTACTTC. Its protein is CASSVGPGTGTYEQYF.

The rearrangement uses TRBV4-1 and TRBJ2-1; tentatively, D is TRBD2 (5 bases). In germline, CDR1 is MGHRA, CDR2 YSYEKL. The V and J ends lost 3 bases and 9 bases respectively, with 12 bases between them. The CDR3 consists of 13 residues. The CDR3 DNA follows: TGCGCCAGCAGCCAGGCCGGACTGGGTGAGCAGTTCTTC. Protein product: CASSQAGLGEQFF.

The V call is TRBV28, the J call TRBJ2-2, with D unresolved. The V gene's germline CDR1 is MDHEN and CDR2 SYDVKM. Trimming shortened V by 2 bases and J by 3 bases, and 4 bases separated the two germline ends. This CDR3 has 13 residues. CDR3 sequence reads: CASSLMDTGELFF. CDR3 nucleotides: TGTGCCAGCAGTTTAATGGACACCGGGGAGCTGTTTTTT.

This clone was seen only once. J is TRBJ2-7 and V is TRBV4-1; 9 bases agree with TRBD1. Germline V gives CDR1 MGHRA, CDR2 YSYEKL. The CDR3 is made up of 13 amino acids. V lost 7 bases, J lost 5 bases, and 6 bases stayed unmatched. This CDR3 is CASKGTGNNEQYF. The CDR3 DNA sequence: TGCGCCAGCAAGGGGACAGGGAATAACGAGCAGTACTTC.